This TCR beta chain was observed in a study of T cells in Graves' hyperthyroidism and ophthalmopathy. The study, taken as a whole, reports: The model identified upcoming ophthalmopathy a median approximately six months ahead of onset.

RNA transcripts served as the template for amplifying TCR beta CDR3 regions. RT-PCR in the first round (using the HTBI primer set) targeted the TCR CDR3. Using its own MiXCR run on the multiplex PCR reads, TCRdb lists one record per CDR3 protein. In the table there are a few hundred thousand distinct CDR3 sequences, around 46% of which are singletons. This CDR3 comprises 14 residues. J gave up 7 bases and V 6 bases, and 8 bases lay outside the gene matches. In germline, CDR1 is SGHVS, CDR2 FNYEAQ. Comment on this clonotype: What it recognizes is unknown. This may arise from a read error, as a much more abundant clone is one base away. The CDR3 carries no conserved terminal phenylalanine or tryptophan, so it likely arises from a read error.

The source of this sequence is a woman aged 18-30 years with Graves' hyperthyroidism. The rearrangement joins TRBV7-6 to TRBJ2-5; TRBD2 agrees at 10 bases. The sequencing input was peripheral blood or thyroid tissue (not recorded which). The CDR3 DNA sequence: TGTGCCAGCAGTACCCTCGAGCGGGAGGGGACCCAGTACCTC. It is translated as CASSTLEREGTQYL.